Listed below are T cell receptor beta chains from one sample, sequenced in a study of CD8 T cells in ankylosing spondylitis. TCRdb reanalysed the 5' RACE reads using MiXCR and keeps one entry per CDR3 protein. This table holds a few hundred thousand distinct CDR3 sequences, approximately 20% found once. The sample comprised blood, either unsorted or a sorted T cell fraction (not recorded which). All receptors derive from a male donor with ankylosing spondylitis or in good health (not recorded which). CDR3s include the opening cysteine and the closing phenylalanine or tryptophan. The D gene is left open where the match is weak. Size is stated for part of the rows, as once, few or many counts, or as a class when the clone is expanded.

cdr3_length,v_call,d_call,clone_size,j_call,cdr3_aa,cdr3_nt
16,TRBV2,TRBD2,-,TRBJ2-2,CASSASSGRNTGELFF,TGTGCCAGCAGTGCCAGTAGCGGGAGAAACACCGGGGAGCTGTTTTTT
15,TRBV11-2,-,-,TRBJ2-5,CASSLWGQGQETQYF,TGTGCCAGCAGCTTATGGGGGCAGGGGCAAGAGACCCAGTACTTC
16,TRBV7-8,TRBD2,-,TRBJ2-5,CASSERLAGGQETQYF,TGTGCCAGCAGCGAAAGACTAGCGGGGGGGCAGGAGACCCAGTACTTC
16,TRBV9,-,-,TRBJ2-5,CASSVALGSHSETQYF,TGTGCCAGCAGCGTAGCTTTAGGGTCCCACTCCGAGACCCAGTACTTC
14,TRBV20-1,-,-,TRBJ2-2,CSASGERNTGELFF,TGCAGTGCTAGCGGGGAACGGAACACCGGGGAGCTGTTTTTT
13,TRBV12-3/TRBV12-4,-,-,TRBJ2-5,CASSLHSQETQYF,TGTGCCAGCAGTCTACACTCCCAAGAGACCCAGTACTTC
14,TRBV4-2,TRBD1,-,TRBJ1-6,CASSQGGGGSPLHF,TGTGCCAGCAGCCAAGGAGGGGGCGGTTCACCCCTCCACTTT
14,TRBV20-1,-,few,TRBJ1-1,CSGAPGGPNTEAFF,TGCAGTGGGGCCCCCGGGGGGCCAAACACTGAAGCTTTCTTT
15,TRBV28,-,-,TRBJ2-1,CASRIGQGYYNEQFF,TGTGCCAGCAGAATAGGGCAGGGATACTACAATGAGCAGTTCTTC
10,TRBV29-1,-,many,TRBJ2-1,CSVEGNEQFF,TGCAGCGTTGAGGGTAATGAGCAGTTCTTC
13,TRBV29-1,TRBD1,few,TRBJ1-2,CSVMTGEADGYTF,TGCAGCGTCATGACAGGGGAAGCCGATGGCTACACCTTC
16,TRBV5-1,TRBD1,many,TRBJ2-1,CASSLAPGQGIGEQFF,TGCGCCAGCAGCTTGGCGCCGGGACAGGGGATTGGTGAGCAGTTCTTC
15,TRBV20-1,TRBD1,many,TRBJ1-6,CSATGDRVERSPLHF,TGCAGTGCTACGGGGGACAGGGTAGAAAGGTCACCCCTCCACTTT
14,TRBV5-1,-,-,TRBJ2-2,CASSLASEHGELFF,TGCGCCAGCAGCTTGGCCAGCGAGCACGGGGAGCTGTTTTTT
14,TRBV4-2,-,few,TRBJ2-1,CASSQEGTNNEQFF,TGTGCCAGCAGCCAAGAAGGGACCAACAATGAGCAGTTCTTC
16,TRBV12-3/TRBV12-4,-,few,TRBJ2-2,CASSPSGAGNTGELFF,TGTGCCAGCAGCCCCTCGGGGGCTGGGAACACCGGGGAGCTGTTTTTT
15,TRBV5-1,-,-,TRBJ2-5,CASSLGDSREETQYF,TGCGCCAGCAGCTTGGGAGACAGCCGAGAAGAGACCCAGTACTTC
13,TRBV5-1,-,-,TRBJ1-2,CASSLSENYGYTF,TGCGCCAGCAGCTTGTCCGAGAACTATGGCTACACCTTC
17,TRBV24-1,-,few,TRBJ2-1,CATSDSLTRGSYNEQFF,TGTGCCACCAGTGACTCCTTGACCAGAGGCTCCTACAATGAGCAGTTCTTC
16,TRBV20-1,-,many,TRBJ2-3,CSARGSREGRTDTQYF,TGCAGTGCTAGAGGCAGCAGGGAAGGGCGCACAGATACGCAGTATTTT
15,TRBV6-1,TRBD2,-,TRBJ2-1,CASSNSGSIYNEQFF,TGTGCCAGCAGCAATAGCGGGAGTATCTACAATGAGCAGTTCTTC
13,TRBV7-2,-,-,TRBJ2-1,CASSLDRDGEQFF,TGTGCCAGCAGCTTAGATCGGGACGGTGAGCAGTTCTTC
20,TRBV5-1,-,-,TRBJ1-3,CASSFVPGQAPDSSGNTIYF,TGCGCCAGCAGCTTTGTACCGGGACAAGCCCCCGACAGCTCTGGAAACACCATATATTTT
12,TRBV12-3/TRBV12-4,-,-,TRBJ1-1,CASTSGALRAFF,TGTGCCAGCACCTCAGGGGCCTTAAGAGCTTTCTTT
15,TRBV12-3/TRBV12-4,TRBD2,-,TRBJ2-5,CASSLSGAGRETQYF,TGTGCCAGCAGTTTAAGCGGGGCCGGAAGGGAGACCCAGTACTTC
14,TRBV5-1,-,many,TRBJ2-3,CASSLNSGTDTQYF,TGCGCCAGCAGCCTAAATTCAGGAACAGATACGCAGTATTTT
13,TRBV5-8,TRBD1,many,TRBJ1-4,CASSLVRGRKLFF,TGTGCCAGCAGCTTGGTTAGGGGGCGAAAACTGTTTTTT
15,TRBV5-1,TRBD1,-,TRBJ2-3,CASSFDRANTDTQYF,TGCGCCAGCAGCTTCGACAGGGCGAACACAGATACGCAGTATTTT
11,TRBV12-3/TRBV12-4,-,-,TRBJ2-3,CASMITDTQYF,TGTGCCAGCATGATCACAGATACGCAGTATTTT
14,TRBV20-1,-,many,TRBJ2-3,CSAQGSGSTDTQYF,TGCAGTGCTCAGGGGTCGGGAAGCACAGATACGCAGTATTTT
9,TRBV20-1,-,few,TRBJ1-2,CSASTGPAF,TGCAGTGCTAGTACAGGGCCTGCCTTC
12,TRBV12-3/TRBV12-4,-,few,TRBJ2-5,CASSLIGKTQYF,TGTGCCAGCAGTTTAATTGGGAAGACCCAGTACTTC
14,TRBV27,-,few,TRBJ1-6,CASSLGGRVGPLHF,TGTGCCAGCAGTTTAGGAGGGCGGGTCGGGCCCCTCCACTTT
18,TRBV20-1,TRBD2,-,TRBJ2-3,CSARETSGGANPPDTQYF,TGCAGTGCTAGGGAGACTAGCGGGGGGGCAAATCCCCCAGATACGCAGTATTTT
16,TRBV10-3,-,-,TRBJ2-1,CAISESSAVSYNEQFF,TGTGCCATCAGTGAGTCATCCGCGGTCTCCTACAATGAGCAGTTCTTC
16,TRBV5-1,-,few,TRBJ2-3,CASSLRARAGTDTQYF,TGCGCCAGCAGCTTACGGGCCCGGGCGGGCACAGATACGCAGTATTTT
14,TRBV25-1,-,few,TRBJ2-3,CASSEGTKLDTQYF,TGTGCCAGCAGTGAAGGGACAAAACTCGATACGCAGTATTTT
12,TRBV14,-,few,TRBJ1-1,CASSPFGVEAFF,TGTGCCAGCAGCCCTTTCGGGGTTGAAGCTTTCTTT
16,TRBV24-1,-,-,TRBJ2-5,CATSESPWGARETQYF,TGTGCCACCAGTGAGTCACCGTGGGGGGCCCGGGAGACCCAGTACTTC
14,TRBV5-1,-,-,TRBJ2-1,CASSLGEYRNEQFF,TGCGCCAGCAGCTTGGGGGAATACAGGAATGAGCAGTTCTTC
14,TRBV20-1,-,few,TRBJ2-4,CSADPGTDGNIQYF,TGCAGTGCTGACCCCGGGACCGACGGAAACATTCAGTACTTC